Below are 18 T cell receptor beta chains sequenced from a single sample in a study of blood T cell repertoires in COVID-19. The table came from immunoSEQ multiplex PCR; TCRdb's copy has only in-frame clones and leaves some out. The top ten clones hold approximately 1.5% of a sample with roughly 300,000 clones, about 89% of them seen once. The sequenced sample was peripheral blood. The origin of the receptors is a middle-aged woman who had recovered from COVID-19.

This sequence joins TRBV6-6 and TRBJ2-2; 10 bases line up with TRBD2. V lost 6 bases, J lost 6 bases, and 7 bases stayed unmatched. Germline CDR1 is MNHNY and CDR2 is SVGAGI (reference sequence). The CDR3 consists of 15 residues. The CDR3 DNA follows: TGTGCCAGCAGGCCCAGCGGGGGGGCATCCGGGGAGCTGTTTTTT. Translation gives CASRPSGGASGELFF.

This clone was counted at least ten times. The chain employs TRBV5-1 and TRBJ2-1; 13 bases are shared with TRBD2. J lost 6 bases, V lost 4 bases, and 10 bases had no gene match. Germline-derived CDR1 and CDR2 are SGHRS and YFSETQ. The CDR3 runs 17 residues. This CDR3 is CASSLHLTSGGPNEQFF. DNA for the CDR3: TGCGCCAGCAGCCTTCACTTGACTAGCGGGGGGCCCAATGAGCAGTTCTTC.

CDR3 coding DNA: TGTGCCAGCAGCGTTCCGGGACTAGGGAGCGATACGCAGTATTTT. Amino acid sequence: CASSVPGLGSDTQYF. J is TRBJ2-3 and V is TRBV5-4, with TRBD2 identical over 8 bases. The CDR3 contains 15 residues. In germline, CDR1 is SGHNT, CDR2 YYREEE (reference sequence). Trimming cost V 4 bases and J 6 bases; bases outside gene matches: 10.

The DNA of the CDR3 is TGTGCCAGTAGTCCTCAGGGGCAGCCCCAGCATTTT. This encodes CASSPQGQPQHF. This sequence joins TRBV19 and TRBJ1-5; tentatively, D is TRBD1 (6 bases). The CDR3 has 12 residues. V lost 5 bases and J 7 bases, leaving 9 bases between the germline ends. CDR1 LNHDA and CDR2 SQIVND come from the germline V gene (reference sequence).

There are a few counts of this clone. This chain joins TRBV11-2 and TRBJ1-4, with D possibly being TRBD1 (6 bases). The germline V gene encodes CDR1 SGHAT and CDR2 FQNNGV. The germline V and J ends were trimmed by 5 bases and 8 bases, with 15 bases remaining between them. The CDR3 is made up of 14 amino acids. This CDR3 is CASSTLQGREKLFF. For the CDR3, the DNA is TGTGCCAGCAGCACGCTACAGGGAAGAGAAAAACTGTTTTTT. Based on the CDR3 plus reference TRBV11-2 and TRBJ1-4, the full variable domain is EAGVAQSPRYKIIEKRQSVAFWCNPISGHATLYWYQQILGQGPKLLIQFQNNGVVDDSQLPKDRFSAERLKGVDSTLKIQPAKLEDSAVYLCASSTLQGREKLFFGSGTQLSVL.

The CDR3 DNA reads as TGCAGTGCTAGTGGGACTAGCGGGGGGGCTGGCACAGATACGCAGTATTTT. Residues: CSASGTSGGAGTDTQYF. The rearrangement uses TRBV20-1 and TRBJ2-3, with 16 bases aligning to TRBD2. Germline V gene sequence: CDR1 DFQATT, CDR2 SNEGSKA (reference sequence). V lost 3 bases to trimming and J lost 1 base; unmatched junction nucleotides: 4. The CDR3 covers 17 residues.

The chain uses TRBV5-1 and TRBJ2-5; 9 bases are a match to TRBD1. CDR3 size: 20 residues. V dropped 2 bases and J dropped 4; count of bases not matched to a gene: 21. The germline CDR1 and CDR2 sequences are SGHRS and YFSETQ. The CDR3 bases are TGCGCCAGCAGCTTATTCCCCCGGACAGGGGAATATCCTCTCGGAGAGACCCAGTACTTC. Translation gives CASSLFPRTGEYPLGETQYF.

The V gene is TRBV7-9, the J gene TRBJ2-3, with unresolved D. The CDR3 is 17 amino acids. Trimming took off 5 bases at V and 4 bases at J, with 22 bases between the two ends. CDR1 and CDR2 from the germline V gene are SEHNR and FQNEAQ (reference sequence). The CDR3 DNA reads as TGTGCCAGCAGCGCTGAGAGGTACACCCAAACGGCAGATACGCAGTATTTT. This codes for CASSAERYTQTADTQYF.

The CDR3 is CASTLGQRNTEAFF. The CDR3 coding sequence is TGTGCCAGCACCCTCGGACAGAGGAACACTGAAGCTTTCTTT. The chain uses TRBV5-4 and TRBJ1-1; tentatively, D is TRBD1 (6 bases). The CDR3 length is 14 residues. V lost 6 bases and J 1 base, leaving 13 bases between the germline ends. Germline CDR1 is SGHNT and CDR2 is YYREEE (reference sequence). The full variable domain, completed using reference TRBV5-4 and TRBJ1-1, is ETGVTQSPTHLIKTRGQQVTLRCSSQSGHNTVSWYQQALGQGPQFIFQYYREEENGRGNFPPRFSGLQFPNYSSELNVNALELDDSALYLCASTLGQRNTEAFFGQGTRLTVV.

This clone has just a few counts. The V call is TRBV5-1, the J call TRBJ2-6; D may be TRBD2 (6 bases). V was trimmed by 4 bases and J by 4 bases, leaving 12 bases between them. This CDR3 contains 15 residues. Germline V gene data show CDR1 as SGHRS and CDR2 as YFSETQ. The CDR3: CASSTDAGGANVLTF. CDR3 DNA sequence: TGCGCCAGCAGCACTGATGCGGGGGGGGCCAACGTCCTGACTTTC.

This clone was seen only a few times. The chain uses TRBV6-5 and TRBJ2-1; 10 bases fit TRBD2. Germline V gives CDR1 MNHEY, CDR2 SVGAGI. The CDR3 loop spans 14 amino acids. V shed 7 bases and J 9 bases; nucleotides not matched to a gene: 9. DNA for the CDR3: TGTGCCAGCACAGCAGCGGGGGGGCCACGTGAGCAGTTCTTC. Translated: CASTAAGGPREQFF.

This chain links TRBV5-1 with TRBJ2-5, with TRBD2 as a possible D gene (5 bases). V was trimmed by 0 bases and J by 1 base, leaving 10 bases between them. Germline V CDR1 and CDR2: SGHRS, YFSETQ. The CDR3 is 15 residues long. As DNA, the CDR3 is TGCGCCAGCAGCTTGGCCATCGGGATCCAAGAGACCCAGTACTTC. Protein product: CASSLAIGIQETQYF.

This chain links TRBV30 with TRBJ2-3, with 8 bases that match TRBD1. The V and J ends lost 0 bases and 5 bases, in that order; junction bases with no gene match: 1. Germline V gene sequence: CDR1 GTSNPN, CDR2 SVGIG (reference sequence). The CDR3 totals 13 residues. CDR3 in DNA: TGTGCCTGGAGTGTACAGGGGGGAGATACGCAGTATTTT. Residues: CAWSVQGGDTQYF.

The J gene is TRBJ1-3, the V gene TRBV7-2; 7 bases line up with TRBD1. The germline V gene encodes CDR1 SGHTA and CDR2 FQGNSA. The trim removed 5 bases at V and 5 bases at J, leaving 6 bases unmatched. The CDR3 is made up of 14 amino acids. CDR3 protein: CASSRGTVRNTIYF. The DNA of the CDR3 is TGTGCCAGCAGCCGCGGGACAGTGAGAAACACCATATATTTT. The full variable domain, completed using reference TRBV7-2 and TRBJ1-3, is GAGVSQSPSNKVTEKGKDVELRCDPISGHTALYWYRQSLGQGLEFLIYFQGNSAPDKSGLPSDRFSAERTGGSVSTLTIQRTQQEDSAVYLCASSRGTVRNTIYFGEGSWLTVV.

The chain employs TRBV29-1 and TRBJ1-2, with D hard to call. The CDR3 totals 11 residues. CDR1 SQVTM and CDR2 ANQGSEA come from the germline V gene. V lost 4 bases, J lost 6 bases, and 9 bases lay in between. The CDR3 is CSVGLRDGYTF. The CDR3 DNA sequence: TGCAGCGTTGGCCTGAGGGATGGCTACACCTTC.

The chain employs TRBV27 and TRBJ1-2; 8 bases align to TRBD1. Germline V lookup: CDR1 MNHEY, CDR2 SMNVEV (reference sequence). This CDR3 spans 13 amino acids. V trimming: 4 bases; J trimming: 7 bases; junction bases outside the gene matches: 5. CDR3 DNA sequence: TGTGCCAGCAGTTACGACAGGGGTGGTGGCTACACCTTC. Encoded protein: CASSYDRGGGYTF.

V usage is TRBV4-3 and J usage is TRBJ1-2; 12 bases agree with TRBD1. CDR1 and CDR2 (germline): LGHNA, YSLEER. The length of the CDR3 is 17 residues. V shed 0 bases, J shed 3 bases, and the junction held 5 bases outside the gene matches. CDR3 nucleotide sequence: TGCGCCAGCAGCCAAGATCCCGGGACAGGGGGCTACTATGGCTACACCTTC. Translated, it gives CASSQDPGTGGYYGYTF.

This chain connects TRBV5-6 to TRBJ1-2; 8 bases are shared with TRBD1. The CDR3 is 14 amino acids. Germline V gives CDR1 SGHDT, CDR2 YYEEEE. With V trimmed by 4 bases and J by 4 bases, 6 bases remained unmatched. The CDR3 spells CASSPGGEVYGYTF. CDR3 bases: TGTGCCAGCAGCCCAGGGGGCGAGGTCTATGGCTACACCTTC.